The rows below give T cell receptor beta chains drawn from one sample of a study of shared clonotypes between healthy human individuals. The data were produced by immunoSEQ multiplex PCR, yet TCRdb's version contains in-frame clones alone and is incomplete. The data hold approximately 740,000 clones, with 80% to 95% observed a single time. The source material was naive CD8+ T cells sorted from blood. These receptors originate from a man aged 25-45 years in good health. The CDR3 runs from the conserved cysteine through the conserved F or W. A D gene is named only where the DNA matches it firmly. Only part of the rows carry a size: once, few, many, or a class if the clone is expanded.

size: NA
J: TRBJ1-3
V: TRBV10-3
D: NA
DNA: TGTGCCATCAGTGAGTCGGCGATCTCTGGAAACACCATATATTTT
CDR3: CAISESAISGNTIYF

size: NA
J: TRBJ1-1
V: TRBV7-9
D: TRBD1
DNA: TGTGCCAGCAGCTACGGGACAGATGAAGCTTTCTTT
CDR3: CASSYGTDEAFF

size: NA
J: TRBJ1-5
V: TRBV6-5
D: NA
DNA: TGTGCCAGCAGCACATCTCGCACAGGACCCCAGCATTTT
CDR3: CASSTSRTGPQHF

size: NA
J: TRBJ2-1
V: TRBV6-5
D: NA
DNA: TGTGCCAGCAGTTACAATTTCGAGCAGTTCTTC
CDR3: CASSYNFEQFF

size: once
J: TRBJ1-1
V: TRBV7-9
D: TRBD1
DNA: TGTGCCAGCAGAGGACAGGGGACCACTGAAGCTTTCTTT
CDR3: CASRGQGTTEAFF

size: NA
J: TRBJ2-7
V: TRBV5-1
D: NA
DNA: TGCGCCAGCAGCCCGGCGGTGACCAATCCCCACGAGCAGTACTTC
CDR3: CASSPAVTNPHEQYF

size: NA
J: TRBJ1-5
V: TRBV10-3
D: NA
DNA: TGTGCCATCAGTGTGGGTGATAATCAGCCCCAGCATTTT
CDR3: CAISVGDNQPQHF

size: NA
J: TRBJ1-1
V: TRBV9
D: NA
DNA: TGTGCCAGCAGCGGGGACTGGGGAGGGAACACTGAAGCTTTCTTT
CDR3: CASSGDWGGNTEAFF

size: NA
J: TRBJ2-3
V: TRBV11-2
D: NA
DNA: TGTGCCAGCAGCTCGCGGCCAGATACGCAGTATTTT
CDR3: CASSSRPDTQYF

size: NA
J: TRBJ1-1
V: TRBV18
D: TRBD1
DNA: TGTGCCAGCTCACCGCCGGACAGGGTGAACACTGAAGCTTTCTTT
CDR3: CASSPPDRVNTEAFF

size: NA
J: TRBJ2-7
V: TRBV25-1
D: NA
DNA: TGTGCCAGCAGTGATTCTGGGGGGACCTACGAGCAGTACTTC
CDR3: CASSDSGGTYEQYF

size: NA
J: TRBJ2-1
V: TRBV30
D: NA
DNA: TGTGCCTGGAGTGGGGGGTTTGAGCAGTTCTTC
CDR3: CAWSGGFEQFF

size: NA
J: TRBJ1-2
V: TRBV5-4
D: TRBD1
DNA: TGTGCCAGCAGCTCCCAGGGGGCCGAAGGCTACACCTTC
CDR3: CASSSQGAEGYTF

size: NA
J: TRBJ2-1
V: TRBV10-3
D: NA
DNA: TGTGCCATCAGTGAGTCCCTCTCGTGGCTAGGCAATGAGCAGTTCTTC
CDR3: CAISESLSWLGNEQFF

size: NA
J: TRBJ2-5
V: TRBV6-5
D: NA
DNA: TGTGCCAGTGGACAGCACAACCTAGAGACCCAGTACTTC
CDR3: CASGQHNLETQYF

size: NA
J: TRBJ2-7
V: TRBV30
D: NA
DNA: TGTGCCTGGAGTACAGGATCCTACGAGCAGTACTTC
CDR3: CAWSTGSYEQYF

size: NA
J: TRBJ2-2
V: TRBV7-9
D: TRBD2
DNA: TGTGCCAGCAGACCTAGCGGGAGTTCTACCGGGGAGCTGTTTTTT
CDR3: CASRPSGSSTGELFF

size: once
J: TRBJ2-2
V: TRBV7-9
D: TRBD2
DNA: TGTGCCAGCAGCAACCGACTAGCGGGACGGTTAACCGGGGAGCTGTTTTTT
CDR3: CASSNRLAGRLTGELFF

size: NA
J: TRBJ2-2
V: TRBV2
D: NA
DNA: TGTGCCAGCAAGGGTGGGATCGGGGAGCTGTTTTTT
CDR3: CASKGGIGELFF

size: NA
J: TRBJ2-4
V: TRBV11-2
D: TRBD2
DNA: TGTGCCAGCAGCTTGCTCGCGGGAGGAGACATTCAGTACTTC
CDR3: CASSLLAGGDIQYF

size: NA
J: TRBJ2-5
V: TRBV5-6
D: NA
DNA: TGTGCCAGCAGCGATAAGGGCCAGGGCTTTCCAGAGACCCAGTACTTC
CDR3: CASSDKGQGFPETQYF

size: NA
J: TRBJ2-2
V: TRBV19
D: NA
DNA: TGTGCCAGTAGTCCTTCGACAGCCGGGGAGCTGTTTTTT
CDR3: CASSPSTAGELFF